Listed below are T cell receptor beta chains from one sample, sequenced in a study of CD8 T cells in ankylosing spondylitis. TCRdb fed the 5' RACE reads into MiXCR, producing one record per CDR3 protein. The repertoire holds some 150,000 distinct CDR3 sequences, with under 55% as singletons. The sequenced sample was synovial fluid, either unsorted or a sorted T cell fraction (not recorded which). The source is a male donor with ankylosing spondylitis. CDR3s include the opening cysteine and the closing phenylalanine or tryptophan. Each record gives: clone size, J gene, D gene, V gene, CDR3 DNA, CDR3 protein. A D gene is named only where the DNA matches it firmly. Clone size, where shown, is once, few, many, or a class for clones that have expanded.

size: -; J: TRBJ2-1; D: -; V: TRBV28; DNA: TGTGCCAGCAGTTTGACGGGAGAGATAAATGAGCAGTTCTTC; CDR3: CASSLTGEINEQFF
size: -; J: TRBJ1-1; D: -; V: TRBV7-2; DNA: TGTGCCAGCAGCTCCCTTCTGGGCGGATACACTGAAGCTTTCTTT; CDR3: CASSSLLGGYTEAFF
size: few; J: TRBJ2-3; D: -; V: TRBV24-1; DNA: TGTGCCACCAGTGATTCGACGGGACCCTTCACAGATACGCAGTATTTT; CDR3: CATSDSTGPFTDTQYF
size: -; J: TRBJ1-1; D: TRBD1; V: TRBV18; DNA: TGTGCCAGCTCACCGGCGCTCAGACAGGGGTGGACTGAAGCTTTCTTT; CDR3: CASSPALRQGWTEAFF
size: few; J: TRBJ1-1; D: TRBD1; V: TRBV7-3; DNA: TGTGCCAGCAGTCTTTACAGGGGAAAAGCTTTCTTT; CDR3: CASSLYRGKAFF
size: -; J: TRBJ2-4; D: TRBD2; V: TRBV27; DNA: TGTGCCAGCAGTTTATCCTCCGTCCGGGCAGCGGGAGGGCCTGGGGGAAACATTCAGTACTTC; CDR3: CASSLSSVRAAGGPGGNIQYF
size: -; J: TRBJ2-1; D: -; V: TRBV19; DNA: TGTGCCACCCGGGACCCAAGCTCCTACAATGAGCAGTTCTTC; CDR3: CATRDPSSYNEQFF
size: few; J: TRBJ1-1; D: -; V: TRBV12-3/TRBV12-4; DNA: TGTGCCAGCAGTTTTAATTGGGTGAACACTGAAGCTTTCTTT; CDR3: CASSFNWVNTEAFF
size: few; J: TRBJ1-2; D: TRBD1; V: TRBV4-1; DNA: TGCGCCAGCAGCCAGGGACCGGGACAGGGTAACTATGGCTACACCTTC; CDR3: CASSQGPGQGNYGYTF
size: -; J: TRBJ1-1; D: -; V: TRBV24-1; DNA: TGTGCCACCAGTGACTGCGGACGGTTGAACACTGAAGCTTTCTTT; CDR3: CATSDCGRLNTEAFF
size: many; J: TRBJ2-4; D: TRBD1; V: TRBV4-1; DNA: TGCGCCAGCAGCCCAGGGACAGGGTTTGGAAACATTCAGTACTTC; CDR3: CASSPGTGFGNIQYF
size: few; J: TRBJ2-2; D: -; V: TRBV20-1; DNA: TGCTGTGCTAGAGGTGTAATTACAGGGACCACCGGGGAGCTGTTTTTT; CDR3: CCARGVITGTTGELFF
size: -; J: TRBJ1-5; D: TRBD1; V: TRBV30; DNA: TGTGCCTGGAGCGAAGTTGTGACAGGGGTGAGCAATCAGCCCCAGCATTTT; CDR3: CAWSEVVTGVSNQPQHF
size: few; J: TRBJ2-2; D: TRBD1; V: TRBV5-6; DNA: TGTGCCAGCAGCGTCGGACAGGGGGCTGGGGAGCTGTTTTTT; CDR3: CASSVGQGAGELFF
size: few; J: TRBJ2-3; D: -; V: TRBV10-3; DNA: TGTGCCATCAGTGAACACCCGCTCCGAGGAGATACGCAGTATTTT; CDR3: CAISEHPLRGDTQYF
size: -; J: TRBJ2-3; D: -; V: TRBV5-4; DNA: TGTGCCAGCAGCTCCCGGTGGCGGGGTAGCACAGATACGCAGTATTTT; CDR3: CASSSRWRGSTDTQYF
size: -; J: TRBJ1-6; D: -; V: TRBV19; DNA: TGTGCCAGTAGTATTCCGGGACAACCCTCATGCTTT; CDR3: CASSIPGQPSCF
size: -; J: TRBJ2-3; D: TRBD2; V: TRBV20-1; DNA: TGCAGTGCGGCCATCGTAGCGGGAGGGTTCACAGATACGCAGTATTTT; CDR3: CSAAIVAGGFTDTQYF
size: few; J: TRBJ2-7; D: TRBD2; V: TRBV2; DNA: TGTGCCAGCAGTGAAGGGCCGCGTGGGGGGGACTACGAGCAGTACTTC; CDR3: CASSEGPRGGDYEQYF
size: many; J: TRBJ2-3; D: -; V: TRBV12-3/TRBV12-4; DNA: TGTGCCAGCAGCCCCCAGATGGGAGATACGCAGTATTTT; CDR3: CASSPQMGDTQYF
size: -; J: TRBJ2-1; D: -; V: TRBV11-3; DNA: TGTGCCAGCAGCTTAGTGGGGGAACTTTACAATGAGCAGTTCTTC; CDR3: CASSLVGELYNEQFF